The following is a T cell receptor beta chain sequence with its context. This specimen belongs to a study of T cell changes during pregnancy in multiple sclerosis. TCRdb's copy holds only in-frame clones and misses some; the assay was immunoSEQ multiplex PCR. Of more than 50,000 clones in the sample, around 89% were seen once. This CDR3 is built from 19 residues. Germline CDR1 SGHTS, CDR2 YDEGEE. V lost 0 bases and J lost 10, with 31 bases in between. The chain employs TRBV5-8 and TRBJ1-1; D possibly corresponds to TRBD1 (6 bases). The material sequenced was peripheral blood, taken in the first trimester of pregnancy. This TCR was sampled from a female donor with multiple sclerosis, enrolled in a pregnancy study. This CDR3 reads CASSLGGRLQGSGETGAFF. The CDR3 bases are TGTGCCAGCAGCTTGGGGGGAAGACTACAGGGTTCAGGGGAGACGGGAGCTTTCTTT. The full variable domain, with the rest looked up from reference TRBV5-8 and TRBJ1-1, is EAGVTQSPTHLIKTRGQQATLRCSPISGHTSVYWYQQALGLGLQFLLWYDEGEERNRGNFPPRFSGRQFPNYSSELNVNALELEDSALYLCASSLGGRLQGSGETGAFFGQGTRLTVV.